This TCR beta chain was profiled in a study of blood T cell repertoires in COVID-19. Overall study context: Samples taken during acute and convalescent COVID-19 were collected in the United States, Italy and Spain.

The age range of participants was about 18 to 95 years, with residence in more than 20 US areas. Researchers sorted participants into cohorts using their self-reported clinical history. The authors' processing: From reference gene primer amplification, estimates of nucleated cell counts were derived. Assay: immunoSEQ multiplex PCR; the TCRdb copy retains only in-frame clones and omits some. From that table come the V and J calls and clone size; the DNA was used to work out D and trimming. The data contain 270,000 or so clones, 70% to 90% of them singletons. The CDR3 consists of 16 residues. The sequence was collected from a woman aged 45 to 65 who had been exposed to COVID-19. Input material: PBMCs or T cells enriched from blood (not recorded which). The chain uses TRBV12-2 and TRBJ1-1; TRBD1 is the table's D call, not checked against the DNA. TRBV12-2 is flagged as a pseudogene. CDR3 coding DNA: TGTGCAAGTCGCTTAGCCCAGGGGATGAGGTTCACTGAAGCTTTCTTT. It is translated as CASRLAQGMRFTEAFF.